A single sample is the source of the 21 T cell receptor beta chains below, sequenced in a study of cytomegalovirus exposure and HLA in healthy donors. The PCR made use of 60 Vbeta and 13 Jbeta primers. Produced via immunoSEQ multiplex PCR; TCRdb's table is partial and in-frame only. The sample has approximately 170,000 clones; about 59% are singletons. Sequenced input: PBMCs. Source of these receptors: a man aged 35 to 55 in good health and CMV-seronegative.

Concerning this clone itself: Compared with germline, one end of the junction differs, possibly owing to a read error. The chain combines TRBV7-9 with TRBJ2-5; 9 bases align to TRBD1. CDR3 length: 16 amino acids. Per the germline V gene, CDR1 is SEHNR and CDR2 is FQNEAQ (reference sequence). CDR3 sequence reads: CSSSLSPTGGQETQYF. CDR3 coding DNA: TGTTCCAGCAGCTTATCACCGACAGGGGGCCAAGAGACCCAGTACTTC.

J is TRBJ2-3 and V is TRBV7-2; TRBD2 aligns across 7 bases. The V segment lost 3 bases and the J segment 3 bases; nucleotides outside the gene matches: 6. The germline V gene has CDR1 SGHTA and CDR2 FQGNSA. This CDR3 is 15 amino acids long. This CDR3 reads CASSLVTGGTDTQYF. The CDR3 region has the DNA TGTGCCAGCAGCTTGGTAACGGGGGGAACAGATACGCAGTATTTT.

The CDR3: CASRRAGTSGGETQYF. CDR3 bases: TGTGCCAGCAGGCGAGCCGGGACTAGCGGGGGAGAGACCCAGTACTTC. The gene calls are TRBV2 and TRBJ2-5; 14 bases fit TRBD2. The CDR3 extends over 16 amino acids. Trimming took 6 bases from V and 4 from J; bases not matched to a gene: 7. CDR1 is SNHLY and CDR2 is FYNNEI in the germline V gene.

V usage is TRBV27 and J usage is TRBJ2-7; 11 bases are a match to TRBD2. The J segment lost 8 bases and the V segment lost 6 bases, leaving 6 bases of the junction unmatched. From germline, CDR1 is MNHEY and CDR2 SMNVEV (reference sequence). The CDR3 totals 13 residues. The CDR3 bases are TGTGCCAGCAGCTGGGCTAGCGGGAGGCAGCAGTACTTC. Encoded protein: CASSWASGRQQYF.

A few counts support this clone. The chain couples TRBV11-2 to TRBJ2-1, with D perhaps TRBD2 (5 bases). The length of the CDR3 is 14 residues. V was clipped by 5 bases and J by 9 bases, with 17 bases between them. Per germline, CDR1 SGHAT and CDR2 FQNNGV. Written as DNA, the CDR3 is TGTGCCAGCAGCCCGCGGAGTAGCGTGGGTGAGCAGTTCTTC. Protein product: CASSPRSSVGEQFF.

For the CDR3, the DNA is TGTGCCAGTAAGCCTAGCGGTACATTCGAGCAGTACTTC. Translation gives CASKPSGTFEQYF. The rearrangement uses TRBV5-6 and TRBJ2-7; 7 bases fit TRBD2. In germline, CDR1 is SGHDT, CDR2 YYEEEE. This CDR3 has 13 residues. The V segment lost 8 bases and the J segment 6 bases; nucleotides outside the gene matches: 11.

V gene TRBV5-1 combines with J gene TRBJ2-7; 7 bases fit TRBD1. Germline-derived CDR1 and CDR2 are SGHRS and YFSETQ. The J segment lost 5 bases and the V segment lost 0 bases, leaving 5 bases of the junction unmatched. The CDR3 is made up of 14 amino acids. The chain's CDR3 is CASSLGQGYHEQYF. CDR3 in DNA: TGCGCCAGCAGCTTGGGACAGGGCTATCACGAGCAGTACTTC. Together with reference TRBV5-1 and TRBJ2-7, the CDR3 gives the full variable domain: KAGVTQTPRYLIKTRGQQVTLSCSPISGHRSVSWYQQTPGQGLQFLFEYFSETQRNKGNFPGRFSGRQFSNSRSEMNVSTLELGDSALYLCASSLGQGYHEQYFGPGTRLTVT.

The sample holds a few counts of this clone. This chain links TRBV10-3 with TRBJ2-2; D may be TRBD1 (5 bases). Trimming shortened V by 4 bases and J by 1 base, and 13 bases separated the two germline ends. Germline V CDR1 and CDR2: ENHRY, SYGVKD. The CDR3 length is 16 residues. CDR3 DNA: TGTGCCATCAGTGCAAGGGGCAACATGAACACCGGGGAGCTGTTTTTT. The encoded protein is CAISARGNMNTGELFF.

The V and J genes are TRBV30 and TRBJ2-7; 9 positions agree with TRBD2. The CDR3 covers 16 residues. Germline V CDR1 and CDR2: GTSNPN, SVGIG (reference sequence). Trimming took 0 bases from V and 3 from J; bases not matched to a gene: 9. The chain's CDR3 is CAWSVQHSGGFYEQYF. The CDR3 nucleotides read TGTGCCTGGAGTGTACAACACAGCGGGGGGTTCTACGAGCAGTACTTC.

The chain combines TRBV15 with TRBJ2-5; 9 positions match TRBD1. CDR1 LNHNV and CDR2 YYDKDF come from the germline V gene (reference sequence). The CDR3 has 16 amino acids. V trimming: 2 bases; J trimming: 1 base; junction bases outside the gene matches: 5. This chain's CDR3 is CATSRITDRGQETQYF. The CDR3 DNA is TGTGCCACCAGCAGAATCACGGACAGGGGCCAAGAGACCCAGTACTTC.

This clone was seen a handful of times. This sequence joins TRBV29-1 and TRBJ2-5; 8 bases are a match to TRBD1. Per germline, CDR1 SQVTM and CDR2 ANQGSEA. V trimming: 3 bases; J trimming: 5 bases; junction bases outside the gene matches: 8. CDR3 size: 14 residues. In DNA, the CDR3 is TGCAGCGTTGAGGGGGGACAGGTCCGGGAGACCCAGTACTTC. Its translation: CSVEGGQVRETQYF.

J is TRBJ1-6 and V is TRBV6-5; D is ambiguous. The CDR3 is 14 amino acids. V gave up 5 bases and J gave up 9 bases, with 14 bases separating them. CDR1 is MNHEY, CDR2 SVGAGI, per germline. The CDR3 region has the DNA TGTGCCAGCAGTCACCCCGTATCAGGTTCACCCCTCCACTTT. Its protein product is CASSHPVSGSPLHF.

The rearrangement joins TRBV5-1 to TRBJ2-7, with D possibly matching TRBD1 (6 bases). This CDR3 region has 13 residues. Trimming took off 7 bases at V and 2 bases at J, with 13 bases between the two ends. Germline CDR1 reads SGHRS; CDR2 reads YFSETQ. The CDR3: CASATGLTYEQYF. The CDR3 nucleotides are TGCGCCAGCGCCACAGGGTTAACCTACGAGCAGTACTTC.

DNA for the CDR3: TGTGCCAGCAGCTTGCCAGGGATTGACTATGGCTACACCTTC. Translation gives CASSLPGIDYGYTF. The chain uses TRBV5-8 and TRBJ1-2, with a weak D call TRBD1 (5 bases). Trimming removed 1 base from V and 3 bases from J, with 10 bases in between. There are 14 residues in the CDR3. Germline V gene data show CDR1 as SGHTS and CDR2 as YDEGEE.

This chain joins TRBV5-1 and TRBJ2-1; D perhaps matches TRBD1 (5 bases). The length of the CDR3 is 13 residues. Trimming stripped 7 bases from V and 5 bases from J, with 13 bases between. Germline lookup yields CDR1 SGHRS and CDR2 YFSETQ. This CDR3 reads CASALLRDNEQFF. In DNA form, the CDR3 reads TGCGCCAGCGCTCTTCTCAGGGACAATGAGCAGTTCTTC.

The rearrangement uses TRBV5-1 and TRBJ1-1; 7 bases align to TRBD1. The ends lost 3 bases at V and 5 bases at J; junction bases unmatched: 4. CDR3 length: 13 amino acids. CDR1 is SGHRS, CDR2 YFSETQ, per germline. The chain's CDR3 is CASSSQGWTEAFF. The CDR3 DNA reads TGCGCCAGCAGCTCACAGGGGTGGACTGAAGCTTTCTTT.

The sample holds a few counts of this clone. CDR3 DNA sequence: TGTGCCAGCAGTTTAGGGGGGGGCACTCCTACCTACAATGAGCAGTTCTTC. This gives the protein CASSLGGGTPTYNEQFF. The chain uses TRBV2 and TRBJ2-1, with D perhaps TRBD2 (7 bases). The CDR3 is 17 residues long. Trimming removed 5 bases at V and 2 bases at J, with 19 bases between. Germline loops: CDR1 SNHLY, CDR2 FYNNEI.

CDR3 bases: TGTGCCAGCAGCTTAGGACAGGTTTTCACTGAAGCTTTCTTT. This gives the protein CASSLGQVFTEAFF. This rearrangement joins TRBV7-6 to TRBJ1-1; TRBD1 might be the D (6 bases). Germline-derived CDR1 and CDR2 are SGHVS and FNYEAQ. V dropped 1 base and J dropped 4 bases, with 10 bases sitting between them. This CDR3 is built from 14 residues.

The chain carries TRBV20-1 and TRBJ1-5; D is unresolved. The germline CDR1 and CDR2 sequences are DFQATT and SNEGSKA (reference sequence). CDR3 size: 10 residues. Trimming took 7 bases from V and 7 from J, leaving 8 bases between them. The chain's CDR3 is CSVSGQPQHF. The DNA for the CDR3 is TGCAGTGTGTCGGGGCAGCCCCAGCATTTT.

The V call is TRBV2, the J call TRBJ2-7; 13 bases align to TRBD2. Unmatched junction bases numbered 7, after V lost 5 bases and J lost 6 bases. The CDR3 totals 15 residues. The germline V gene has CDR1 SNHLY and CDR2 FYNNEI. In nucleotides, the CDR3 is TGTGCCAGCAGTTCAACTAGCGGGGGGGCAGTCGAGCAGTACTTC. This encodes CASSSTSGGAVEQYF.

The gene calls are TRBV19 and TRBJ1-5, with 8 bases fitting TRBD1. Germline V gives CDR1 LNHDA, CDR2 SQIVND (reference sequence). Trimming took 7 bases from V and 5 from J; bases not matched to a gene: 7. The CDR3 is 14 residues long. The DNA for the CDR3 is TGTGCCAGTAAACCAACAGGGGGTGATCAGCCCCAGCATTTT. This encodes CASKPTGGDQPQHF. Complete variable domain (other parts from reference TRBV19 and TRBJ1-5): DGGITQSPKYLFRKEGQNVTLSCEQNLNHDAMYWYRQDPGQGLRLIYYSQIVNDFQKGDIAEGYSVSREKKESFPLTVTSAQKNPTAFYLCASKPTGGDQPQHFGDGTRLSIL.